A single sample gave rise to the 11 T cell receptor beta chains below, sequenced in a study of beta chain features in type 1 diabetes listed by TCRdb under 2018. Overall study results and their limits: In all four CD4+ subsets, TCRB CDR3 length was moderately but significantly shorter in type 1 diabetes patients.

The library was obtained by the immunoSEQ multiplex PCR assay. The entire amount of isolated RNA was reverse transcribed using the High Capacity cDNA Reverse Transcription Kit, so the sequenced TCRB transcripts were expressed ones. Here the immuneACCESS table is served through TCRdb, limited to in-frame sequences with V and J called. Missing clones are a known gap in these copies; in checked studies unresolved V genes cover under half, and the rest lacks a known reason. This sample has 150,000 to 200,000 clones in its table, and about 7.8% of those were observed once. Together, the top ten hold around 0.94% of the sample. Which antigens these TCRs recognize remains unknown. What was sequenced was central memory CD4+ T cells from blood. The receptors come from a woman in her thirties or forties with type 1 diabetes.

This clone was detected only a few times. This chain links TRBV5-6 with TRBJ2-5; tentatively, D is TRBD2 (6 bases). CDR1 and CDR2 (germline): SGHDT, YYEEEE. The CDR3 length is 13 residues. Deletions cut 7 bases from V and 5 bases from J, with 15 bases between. The CDR3 loop reads CASQGAAGETQYF. The CDR3 nucleotides read TGTGCCAGCCAGGGAGCGGCGGGGGAGACCCAGTACTTC.

The chain couples TRBV28 to TRBJ2-7; D possibly corresponds to TRBD1 (5 bases). This CDR3 is built from 13 residues. Trimming stripped 3 bases from V and 7 bases from J, with 13 bases between. Germline V CDR1 and CDR2: MDHEN, SYDVKM. The CDR3 is CASSFQRKGEQYF. DNA for the CDR3: TGTGCCAGCAGTTTTCAGCGTAAGGGGGAGCAGTACTTC.

The table lists this clone with a few counts. The chain uses TRBV30 and TRBJ1-5; weak D call: TRBD1 (5 bases). Looked up from germline, CDR1 is GTSNPN and CDR2 is SVGIG (reference sequence). This CDR3 comprises 15 residues. Deletions cut 0 bases from V and 9 bases from J, with 18 bases between. The CDR3 loop is CAWSVNGLRGGPQHF. Written as DNA, the CDR3 is TGTGCCTGGAGTGTAAACGGACTGCGGGGGGGGCCCCAGCATTTT.

This clone was detected a few times. This sequence joins TRBV7-2 and TRBJ2-3; D is undetermined. The V gene lost 2 bases and the J gene lost 6 bases, with 9 bases spanning the gap. Germline lookup yields CDR1 SGHTA and CDR2 FQGNSA. CDR3 length: 13 residues. The CDR3 sequence is CASSLTVADTQYF. The CDR3 DNA reads TGTGCCAGCAGCTTAACGGTAGCCGATACGCAGTATTTT.

The chain has TRBV5-1 and TRBJ2-7; TRBD1 matches at 8 bases. The CDR3 runs to 14 residues. Losses at the gene ends were 0 bases for V and 6 bases for J; bases not matched to a gene: 5. From germline, CDR1 is SGHRS and CDR2 YFSETQ. This chain's CDR3 is CASSLGQGSPEQYF. The CDR3 nucleotides read TGCGCCAGCAGCTTGGGACAGGGGTCCCCCGAGCAGTACTTC.

This chain links TRBV14 with TRBJ2-7; 7 bases map to TRBD2. Losses at the gene ends were 3 bases for V and 7 bases for J; bases not matched to a gene: 0. Germline CDR1 SGHDN, CDR2 FVKESK. CDR3 length equals 11 residues. This chain's CDR3 is CASSHGREQYF. The DNA for the CDR3 is TGTGCCAGCAGCCACGGGAGGGAGCAGTACTTC.

This clone was picked up a small number of times. The genes are TRBV5-1 and TRBJ2-1; TRBD2 matches at 7 bases. After removal of 2 bases from V and 3 bases from J, the junction contained 2 bases not matched to a gene. Germline V CDR1 and CDR2: SGHRS, YFSETQ. The CDR3 has 14 amino acids. CDR3 sequence: CASSFTSVYNEQFF. For the CDR3, the DNA is TGCGCCAGCAGCTTCACTAGCGTCTACAATGAGCAGTTCTTC.

This clone has more than one count but fewer than ten. The chain is built from TRBV4-2 and TRBJ2-1, with 11 bases lining up with TRBD2. Unmatched junction bases numbered 12, after V lost 3 bases and J lost 11 bases. Germline-derived CDR1 and CDR2 are LGHNA and YNFKEQ. This CDR3 contains 16 residues. The CDR3 nucleotides read TGTGCCAGCAGCCACTCCGGAACTAGCGGGGGACCTAAGCAGTTCTTC. Amino acids: CASSHSGTSGGPKQFF.

This clone has only a few counts. The V call is TRBV9, the J call TRBJ1-6; D perhaps matches TRBD1 (5 bases). V lost 3 bases, J lost 14 bases, and 18 bases lay in between. The CDR3 is 14 residues long. CDR1 and CDR2 (germline): SGDLS, YYNGEE. The CDR3 sequence is CASSAEIGVDALHF. The CDR3 region has the DNA TGTGCCAGCAGCGCGGAGATAGGGGTGGACGCCCTCCACTTT.

The CDR3 protein is CASSAGLGQPQHF. CDR3 sequence (DNA): TGTGCCAGTAGTGCAGGGTTAGGGCAGCCCCAGCATTTT. The chain is built from TRBV19 and TRBJ1-5, with D perhaps matching TRBD1 (5 bases). Trimming stripped 5 bases from V and 7 bases from J, with 12 bases between. CDR1 LNHDA and CDR2 SQIVND come from the germline V gene (reference sequence). This CDR3 is 13 amino acids long.

This clone occurred many times. V usage is TRBV28 and J usage is TRBJ1-1, with a possible D match to TRBD1 (6 bases). Germline V gene lookup returns CDR1 MDHEN and CDR2 SYDVKM. The CDR3 totals 12 residues. V was trimmed by 5 bases and J by 11 bases, leaving 15 bases between them. DNA for the CDR3: TGTGCCAGCAGTCTACCCGACAGGTCGGCTTTCTTT. This translates into CASSLPDRSAFF. Drawing the rest from reference TRBV28 and TRBJ1-1, the complete variable domain is DVKVTQSSRYLVKRTGEKVFLECVQDMDHENMFWYRQDPGLGLRLIYFSYDVKMKEKGDIPEGYSVSREKKERFSLILESASTNQTSMYLCASSLPDRSAFFGQGTRLTVV.